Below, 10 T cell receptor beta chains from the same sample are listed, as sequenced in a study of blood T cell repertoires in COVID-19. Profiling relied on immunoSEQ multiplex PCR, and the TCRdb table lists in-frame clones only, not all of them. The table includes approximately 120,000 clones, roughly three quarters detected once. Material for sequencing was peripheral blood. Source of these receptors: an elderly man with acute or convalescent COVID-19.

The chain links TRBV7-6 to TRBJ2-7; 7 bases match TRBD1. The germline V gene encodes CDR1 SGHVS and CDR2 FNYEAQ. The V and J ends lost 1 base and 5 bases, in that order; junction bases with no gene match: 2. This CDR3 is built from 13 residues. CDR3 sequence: CASSLGGQNEQYF. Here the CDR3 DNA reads TGTGCCAGCAGCTTAGGGGGACAGAACGAGCAGTACTTC.

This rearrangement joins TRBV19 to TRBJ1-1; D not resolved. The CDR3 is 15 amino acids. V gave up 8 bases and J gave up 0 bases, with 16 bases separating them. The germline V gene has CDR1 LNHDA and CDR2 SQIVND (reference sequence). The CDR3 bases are TGTGCCAGTCACGCTCTCGGGGAGGTGAACACTGAAGCTTTCTTT. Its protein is CASHALGEVNTEAFF.

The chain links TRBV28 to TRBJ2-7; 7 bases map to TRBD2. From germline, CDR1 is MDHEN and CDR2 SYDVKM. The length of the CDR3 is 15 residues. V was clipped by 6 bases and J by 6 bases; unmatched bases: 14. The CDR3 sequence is CASSSPSGLTSEQYF. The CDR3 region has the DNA TGTGCCAGCAGCTCACCGTCGGGACTAACGTCCGAGCAGTACTTC.

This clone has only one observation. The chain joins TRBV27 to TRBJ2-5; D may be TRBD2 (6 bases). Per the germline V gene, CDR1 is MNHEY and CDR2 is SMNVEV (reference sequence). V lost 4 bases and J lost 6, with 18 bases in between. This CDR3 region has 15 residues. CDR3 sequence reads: CASSSVTLGGKTQYF. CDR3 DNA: TGTGCCAGCAGTTCGGTTACGCTGGGAGGAAAGACCCAGTACTTC.

CDR3 DNA: TGTGCCATCAGTGACGACCCAGGGGGGAGGGATACGCAGTATTTT. This codes for CAISDDPGGRDTQYF. The chain uses TRBV10-3 and TRBJ2-3; D perhaps matches TRBD1 (7 bases). The CDR3 has 15 amino acids. Trimming pared 3 bases from V and 6 bases from J, leaving 16 bases between. CDR1 and CDR2 from the germline V gene are ENHRY and SYGVKD.

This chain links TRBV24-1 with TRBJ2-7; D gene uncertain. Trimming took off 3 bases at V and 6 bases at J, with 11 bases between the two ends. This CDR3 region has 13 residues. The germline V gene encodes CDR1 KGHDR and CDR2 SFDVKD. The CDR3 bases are TGTGCCACCAGTGATCCGCTCCGGTTCGAGCAGTACTTC. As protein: CATSDPLRFEQYF.

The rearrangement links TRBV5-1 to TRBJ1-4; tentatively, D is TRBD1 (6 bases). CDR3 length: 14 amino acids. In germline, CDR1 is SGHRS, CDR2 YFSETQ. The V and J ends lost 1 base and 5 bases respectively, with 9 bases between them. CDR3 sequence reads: CASSLQGLNEKLFF. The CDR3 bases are TGCGCCAGCAGCTTGCAGGGGCTAAATGAAAAACTGTTTTTT.

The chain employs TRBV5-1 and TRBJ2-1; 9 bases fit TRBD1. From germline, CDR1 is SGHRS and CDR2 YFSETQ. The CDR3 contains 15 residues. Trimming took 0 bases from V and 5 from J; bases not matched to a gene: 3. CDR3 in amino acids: CASSLGDRDNNEQFF. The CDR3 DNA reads TGCGCCAGCAGCTTGGGGGACAGGGATAACAATGAGCAGTTCTTC.

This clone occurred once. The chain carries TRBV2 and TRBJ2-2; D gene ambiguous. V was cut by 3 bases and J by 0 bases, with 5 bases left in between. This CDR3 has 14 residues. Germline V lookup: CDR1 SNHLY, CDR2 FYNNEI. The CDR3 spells CASSDRTNTGELFF. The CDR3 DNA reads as TGTGCCAGCAGTGACAGGACGAACACCGGGGAGCTGTTTTTT.

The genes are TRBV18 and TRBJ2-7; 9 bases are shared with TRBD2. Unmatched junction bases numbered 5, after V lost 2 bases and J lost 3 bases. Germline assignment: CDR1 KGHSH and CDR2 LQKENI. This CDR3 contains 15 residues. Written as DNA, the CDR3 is TGTGCCAGCTCACCATTGACTAGCGGTGGCTACGAGCAGTACTTC. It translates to CASSPLTSGGYEQYF.